The TCR beta chain described here comes from a study of T cells in Graves' hyperthyroidism and ophthalmopathy. Findings and limits, study-wide: The blood repertoire included most of the expanded thyroid clonotypes above 0.001.

Trimming cost V 0 bases and J 9 bases; bases outside gene matches: 5. Germline-derived CDR1 and CDR2 are LNHNV and YYDKDF (reference sequence). CDR3 size: 14 residues. Amplification of TCR beta CDR3 regions used RNA as the template. TCR CDR3 underwent first-round RT-PCR with the HTBI primer set. In TCRdb, the multiplex PCR reads were re-called with MiXCR into one record per CDR3 protein. The repertoire consists of approximately 400,000 distinct CDR3 sequences, with about 18% occurring once and the leading ten covering 3% to 4%. The table lists this clonotype with many counts. Its antigen is currently unknown.

The rearrangement links TRBV15 to TRBJ1-1; 9 nucleotides agree with TRBD1. Sequencing used blood. This clonotype was sampled from a woman aged 18-35 years with Graves' hyperthyroidism. The CDR3 region has the DNA TGTGCCACCAGCAGAGATTCAACAGGGGGCAAAGCTTTCTTT. Residues: CATSRDSTGGKAFF.